This TCR beta chain was recovered during a study of CD8+CD57+ T cells in acquired aplastic anemia. Study-level results: Patients and controls shared about 30 CD8+ CDR3 sequences, which appeared highly expressed in patients and within their immunodominant clones.

This clonotype was seen ten or more times. No antigen is known for it. The CDR3 is 12 residues long. Germline V CDR1 and CDR2: SGHTS, YDEGEE. Trimming shortened V by 4 bases and J by 6 bases, and 8 bases separated the two germline ends. Investigators profiled TCR beta VDJ and CDR3 from genomic DNA template. TCRdb itself ran the reads through MiXCR, one entry per CDR3 protein. The sample carries roughly 280,000 distinct CDR3 sequences, approximately 58% recorded once. All patients picked for sequencing had shown, by flow cytometry, an expansion of CD8+CD57+ cells. Sequenced: sorted CD4+, CD8+, or CD8+CD57+ T cells (not recorded which) from PBMCs. The rearrangement uses TRBV5-8 and TRBJ2-1, with D unclear. The receptor was isolated from a human donor with aplastic anemia. The CDR3 nucleotides are TGTGCCAGCAGCCCATTGGCCAATGAGCAGTTCTTC. Translated: CASSPLANEQFF.